Listed here is a single TCR beta chain. The antigen it recognizes is unknown. No quality values exist for individual bases; no much larger clone is one base distant. The data belong to a study of CD8 T cells in ankylosing spondylitis (dated by TCRdb to the late 2010s). Turning to the overall study: The study profiled T cell receptor beta repertoires in healthy donors and ankylosing spondylitis patients to find disease-linked TCR variants. The full study cohort was made up of about 25 ankylosing spondylitis patients and approximately 100 healthy donors. Peripheral blood samples were taken, and synovial fluid was additionally collected from ankylosing spondylitis patients.

Sequences LGHNA (CDR1) and YSLEER (CDR2) are obtained from the germline V gene. Trimming removed 1 base from V and 5 bases from J, leaving 9 bases between the germline ends. The CDR3 measures 14 amino acids from cysteine to phenylalanine. Only CDR3 DNA remains: 42 bases, in frame from the first base. Sequencing was carried out with an Illumina HiSeq 2500. TCR beta libraries were prepared by quantitative 5'-RACE with molecular barcodes. In the original analysis: To identify disease-linked TCR variants, a new computational method was used, one built on a probabilistic model of VDJ rearrangement. TCRdb took the public reads, trimmed them with fastp at Q25, ran MiXCR for clone calling and kept in-frame beta chains. Each record represents a unique CDR3 protein, reported with the most common genes and DNA among its rows. TCRdb, rather than the study authors, made the V and J calls. Counted in this sample were hundreds of thousands of distinct CDR3 sequences; roughly 8.6% of them appeared once. The top ten hold under 7.5% of the sample.

Broad study findings and their caveats: Some motif variants were previously reported in synovial fluid and blood of reactive arthritis patients, suggesting common disease-initiation mechanisms. Blood from ankylosing spondylitis patients appeared to be characterized by a TCR beta motif made up of under ten highly homologous amino acid variants. The disease-linked clones showed a CD8+ phenotype and occurred at relatively low frequencies in peripheral blood. The disease-linked clones were reported as significantly enriched in matched synovial fluid samples from ankylosing spondylitis patients.

The specimen was blood, either unsorted or a sorted T cell fraction (not recorded which). The chain is encoded by TRBV4-3 joined to TRBJ2-1; confidence is insufficient to name the D gene. This TCR derives from a male donor with ankylosing spondylitis or in good health (not recorded which). The CDR3: CASSQASRHNEQFF. The DNA sequence is TGCGCCAGCAGCCAAGCCAGCAGACACAATGAGCAGTTCTTC.